This T cell receptor beta chain was sequenced during a study of beta chain features in type 1 diabetes. Overall study: Over all samples combined, about 100,000,000 sorted cells were examined. General study findings and limits: Equally in patients and controls, PCR might preferentially amplify shorter templates. Type 1 diabetes patients showed a moderate but significant shortening of TCRB CDR3s in all four CD4+ subsets.

In the case of this clone: What it recognizes is unknown.

Every donor provided one heparinised blood draw, which averaged about 116 mL. Germline V gene lookup returns CDR1 MNHEY and CDR2 SMNVEV (reference sequence). This CDR3 is 13 amino acids long. Germline trimming cut 6 bases from V and 5 bases from J; bases unmatched to any gene: 4. Of the isolated RNA, all was reverse transcribed, and so the sequenced material was expressed TCRB transcripts. TCRdb's copy holds only in-frame clones and misses some; the assay was immunoSEQ multiplex PCR. The data contain over 650,000 clones, 11% to 15% of them singletons. The receptor's source is a man aged 18 to 30 with type 1 diabetes. The chain joins TRBV27 to TRBJ2-4; 7 bases align to TRBD1. The sequenced sample was naive CD4+ T cells from blood. Here the CDR3 reads CASRHGTENIQYF. CDR3 DNA: TGTGCCAGCAGGCATGGGACAGAAAACATTCAGTACTTC.